The rows below give T cell receptor beta chains drawn from one sample of a study of response to subunit inactivated influenza vaccine. One entry per CDR3 protein results from TCRdb running MiXCR on the RT-PCR reads. The data show about 520,000 distinct CDR3 sequences, roughly 9.7% seen once. This specimen consisted of PBMCs from blood, obtained more than 35 days after vaccination. The receptor set was obtained from a man in his fifties or sixties who received an inactivated influenza vaccine. Each CDR3 is given with its conserved first and last residue. Fields, in order: CDR3 DNA, CDR3 protein, clone size, V gene, D gene, J gene. A D gene is named only where the DNA matches it firmly. Expanded clones get a size class; other rows say once, few or many, or leave the size out.

TGTGCCAGTAGTAAGTTTCTGGGCCAGCAAGAGACCCAGTACTTC | CASSKFLGQQETQYF | few | TRBV19 | . | TRBJ2-5
TGCAGTGCAGCCGGGACCTCCCGCACAGATACGCAGTATTTT | CSAAGTSRTDTQYF | . | TRBV20-1 | . | TRBJ2-3
TGCAGTGGCCAGTCTAGGATCGGCTACGAGCAGTACTTC | CSGQSRIGYEQYF | many | TRBV20-1 | . | TRBJ2-7
TGTGCCAGCGGGGGAGCGAGGGAGACCCAGTACTTC | CASGGARETQYF | few | TRBV7-2 | . | TRBJ2-5
TGTGCCAGCAGCGTAGTAGGTGGGGCCGCACGAGGTACGCAGTATTTT | CASSVVGGAARGTQYF | . | TRBV9 | . | TRBJ2-3
TGTGCCAGCAGCCAAGATCGGACAGGGGGCGAGACCCAGTACTTC | CASSQDRTGGETQYF | . | TRBV4-2 | TRBD1 | TRBJ2-5
TGTGCCAGCAGTTCCGGGTTAGCGGGGAGCTCCTACAATGAGCAGTTCTTC | CASSSGLAGSSYNEQFF | many | TRBV12-3/TRBV12-4 | TRBD2 | TRBJ2-1
TGCAGTGCCCAGAAGGGGGCCGGGTCCTACAATGAGCAGTTCTTC | CSAQKGAGSYNEQFF | . | TRBV20-1 | TRBD1 | TRBJ2-1
TGTGCCAGCAGTTACCGGGGATTCAACGAGCAGTACTTC | CASSYRGFNEQYF | few | TRBV6-5 | . | TRBJ2-7
TGCAGCGGCCGGACAGGAGCCTACGAGCAGTACTTC | CSGRTGAYEQYF | . | TRBV29-1 | TRBD1 | TRBJ2-7
TGTGCCAGCAGAAGCAGGGGAACCTCGGACACTGAAGCTTTCTTT | CASRSRGTSDTEAFF | few | TRBV12-3/TRBV12-4 | . | TRBJ1-1
TGTGCCAGCAGCCAGGGCTCCTACAATGAGCAGTTCTTC | CASSQGSYNEQFF | many | TRBV7-2 | . | TRBJ2-1
TGTGCCATCAGTGATCGAATGGCGGGAGGGCCCATCTCGAGCTCCTACGAGCAGTACTTC | CAISDRMAGGPISSSYEQYF | few | TRBV10-3 | TRBD2 | TRBJ2-7
TGTGCCACCCGCTATGGAAACACCATATATTTT | CATRYGNTIYF | many | TRBV25-1 | . | TRBJ1-3
TGCGCCAGCAGAGGACAGGGCACTTCGTCTAATGAAAAACTGTTTTTT | CASRGQGTSSNEKLFF | few | TRBV10-2 | TRBD1 | TRBJ1-4
TGCGCCAGCAGCTTGGGCTCCAGGGGGGACGGCAAAAACATTCAGTACTTC | CASSLGSRGDGKNIQYF | few | TRBV5-1 | . | TRBJ2-4
TGCGCCAGCACTGAAAAGAGCGGGGTGAGCACAGATACGCAGTATTTT | CASTEKSGVSTDTQYF | many | TRBV10-2 | TRBD2 | TRBJ2-3
TGTGCCAGCACCAGACTAGCCCAAGGAGGCTACGAGCAGTACTTC | CASTRLAQGGYEQYF | . | TRBV6-1 | TRBD2 | TRBJ2-7
TGTGCCAGCAGTAAAGAGACAGGGGGCTACGAGCAGTACTTC | CASSKETGGYEQYF | many | TRBV12-3/TRBV12-4 | TRBD1 | TRBJ2-7
TGTGCCAGTAGACTAGCGGGGGACACCGGGGAGCTGTTTTTT | CASRLAGDTGELFF | . | TRBV28 | TRBD2 | TRBJ2-2
TGTGCCAGCAGCTTACCCAGCGGGGAAGAGACCCAGTACTTC | CASSLPSGEETQYF | many | TRBV7-9 | TRBD2 | TRBJ2-5
TGCGCCAGCAGCTGGGTAGCGGGAGCCTTCAATGAGCAGTTCTTC | CASSWVAGAFNEQFF | few | TRBV5-1 | TRBD2 | TRBJ2-1
TGTGCCAGCAGCCCCAAAGGGGGGAGACAAGAGACCCAGTACTTC | CASSPKGGRQETQYF | . | TRBV11-2 | . | TRBJ2-5
TGTGCCAGCAGCTGGGCAGACAGGGGCAATAATCAGCCCCAGCATTTT | CASSWADRGNNQPQHF | few | TRBV7-8 | TRBD1 | TRBJ1-5
TGTGCCACCAGTGATCGACAGGGATCTAACAATGAGCAGTTCTTC | CATSDRQGSNNEQFF | . | TRBV24-1 | TRBD1 | TRBJ2-1
TGTGCCAGTAGTATGAACCGGGGGGGAGATGAGCAGTTCTTC | CASSMNRGGDEQFF | . | TRBV19 | TRBD2 | TRBJ2-1
TGCAGTGCTAGCCGCCCTCAGGGGGCCCATGAAGCTTTCTTT | CSASRPQGAHEAFF | few | TRBV20-1 | TRBD1 | TRBJ1-1
TGTGCCAGCAGTGGCCGGAAGGTCGCTGGGGCCAACGTCCTGACTTTC | CASSGRKVAGANVLTF | few | TRBV27 | . | TRBJ2-6
TGTGCCAGCAGCGGCGAACCCCGTCGCCAAGTAACAGATACGCAGTATTTT | CASSGEPRRQVTDTQYF | few | TRBV9 | . | TRBJ2-3
TGTGCCAGCAGCGTAGCTACGGACAGGGCCTACGAGCAGTACTTC | CASSVATDRAYEQYF | many | TRBV9 | TRBD1 | TRBJ2-7
TGTGCCAGCAGCAGCATCCTCTCCTTAGGCGAGCAGTACTTC | CASSSILSLGEQYF | . | TRBV5-6 | . | TRBJ2-7
TGCAGTGCTAGGCTAGCGGGTTTGGATGAGCAGTTCTTC | CSARLAGLDEQFF | many | TRBV20-1 | TRBD2 | TRBJ2-1
TGTGCCAGCAGCCTTCGACCGGGAGGGGGGAGAACAGATACGCAGTATTTT | CASSLRPGGGRTDTQYF | few | TRBV11-2 | TRBD2 | TRBJ2-3
TGTGCCAGCAGTCGGCAGGGTCGGAGCAATCAGCCCCAGCATTTT | CASSRQGRSNQPQHF | few | TRBV27 | . | TRBJ1-5
TGTGCCAGCAGCTTAACCCCAGGGATGTATGGCTACACCTTC | CASSLTPGMYGYTF | . | TRBV7-2 | . | TRBJ1-2
TGTGCCAGCAGCTACCCTCGAACCCGGGATCGATCGAACGAGCAGTACTTC | CASSYPRTRDRSNEQYF | . | TRBV2 | . | TRBJ2-7
TGTGCCAGCAGCCAACGGGGACTCCGAAATACGCAGTATTTT | CASSQRGLRNTQYF | few | TRBV7-2 | . | TRBJ2-3
TGTGCCAGCAGCATGCGGACTAGCGCAGATACGCAGTATTTT | CASSMRTSADTQYF | few | TRBV5-5 | TRBD2 | TRBJ2-3
TGTGCCAGCAGTTTTCTTGGACTAGCGGGAGGCTACGAGCAGTACTTC | CASSFLGLAGGYEQYF | few | TRBV12-3/TRBV12-4 | TRBD2 | TRBJ2-7
TGCGCCAGCAGCCAAGACGGGACCTACGAGCAGTACTTC | CASSQDGTYEQYF | many | TRBV4-3 | . | TRBJ2-7
TGCAGTGCCGCAAGTACCGGGACAGGGACCACAGATACGCAGTATTTT | CSAASTGTGTTDTQYF | many | TRBV20-1 | TRBD1 | TRBJ2-3